In this sample, the clone carrying this T cell receptor beta chain turned up many times. The data were taken from a study of T cells in Graves' hyperthyroidism and ophthalmopathy. Using RNA transcripts as the source, TCR beta CDR3 regions were amplified. HTBI primers were the set used in a first-round RT-PCR of the TCR CDR3. TCRdb fed the multiplex PCR reads into MiXCR, producing one record per CDR3 protein. The sample yields about 480,000 distinct CDR3 sequences, around a quarter seen once. The germline V gene has CDR1 SGHVS and CDR2 FQNEAQ. CDR3 size: 13 residues. V lost 2 bases, J lost 8 bases, and 12 bases lay in between.

The clonotype was recovered from a woman in her 30s with Graves' ophthalmopathy. Specimen: blood. J is TRBJ1-1 and V is TRBV7-8, with no clear D. CDR3 amino acids: CASSLQSAAEAFF. The DNA for the CDR3 is TGTGCCAGCAGCTTACAGTCCGCGGCGGAAGCTTTCTTT.